One and the same sample provided the 26 T cell receptor beta chains below, sequenced in a study of blood T cell repertoires in COVID-19. The repertoire was sequenced with immunoSEQ multiplex PCR; TCRdb's copy has only in-frame clones and lacks some. The table has about 200,000 clones, 90% seen once. What was sequenced was PBMCs or T cells enriched from blood (not recorded which). The origin of the receptors is a man aged 25 to 40 who had recovered from COVID-19.

The genes are TRBV9 and TRBJ1-2, with TRBD1 as a possible D gene (6 bases). V was shortened by 4 bases and J by 0 bases, with 19 bases between the two germline ends. The V gene's germline CDR1 is SGDLS and CDR2 YYNGEE. There are 17 residues in the CDR3. The CDR3 DNA sequence: TGTGCCAGCAGCCCGAAAAGGGGGGGCACATCTAACTATGGCTACACCTTC. Its translation: CASSPKRGGTSNYGYTF.

This clone was seen a few times. The CDR3 DNA reads TGCGCCAGCAGGGACGGACGGGGGGATACCGGGGAGCTGTTTTTT. This gives the protein CASRDGRGDTGELFF. The rearrangement joins TRBV4-3 to TRBJ2-2, with 7 bases identical to TRBD2. Germline V gene sequence: CDR1 LGHNA, CDR2 YSLEER. The CDR3 is 15 residues long. V was pared by 6 bases and J by 5 bases, with 9 bases of the junction left unmatched.

The rearrangement uses TRBV9 and TRBJ2-5; a possible D gene is TRBD1 (5 bases). The CDR3 is made up of 15 amino acids. The germline V gene has CDR1 SGDLS and CDR2 YYNGEE. Trimming took 0 bases from V and 6 from J, leaving 15 bases between them. The CDR3, as DNA: TGTGCCAGCAGCGTAGCTACTGGGCAGGGCCAGACCCAGTACTTC. It codes for CASSVATGQGQTQYF.

V is TRBV27 and J is TRBJ1-1; 8 nucleotides align to TRBD1. Trimming at V came to 6 bases and at J to 3 bases, leaving 12 bases not matched to a gene. Germline V gene data show CDR1 as MNHEY and CDR2 as SMNVEV (reference sequence). This CDR3 is built from 16 residues. Here the CDR3 DNA reads TGTGCCAGCAGCGCACCGACGACAGGGGACGACACTGAAGCTTTCTTT. Its protein is CASSAPTTGDDTEAFF.

The chain couples TRBV11-2 to TRBJ2-7; 7 nucleotides match TRBD1. J was trimmed by 1 base and V by 3 bases; bases with no gene match: 9. This CDR3 spans 16 amino acids. Germline V gene lookup returns CDR1 SGHAT and CDR2 FQNNGV. The CDR3, as DNA: TGTGCCAGCAGCTTGGTGACAACAGGGGTGTCCTACGAGCAGTACTTC. Translated: CASSLVTTGVSYEQYF.

The rearrangement links TRBV7-2 to TRBJ1-3; D is unresolved. This CDR3 is built from 13 residues. V was pared by 6 bases and J by 0 bases, with 6 bases between. Germline V gene lookup returns CDR1 SGHTA and CDR2 FQGNSA. The CDR3 region is CASRLGSGNTIYF. In nucleotides, the CDR3 is TGTGCCAGCAGACTTGGCTCTGGAAACACCATATATTTT.

This chain joins TRBV11-3 and TRBJ2-1, with 8 nucleotides matching TRBD1. CDR1 and CDR2 from the germline V gene are SGHNT and YENEEA. The CDR3 covers 15 residues. After removal of 5 bases from V and 4 bases from J, the junction contained 7 bases not matched to a gene. This chain's CDR3 is CASSPTGAAYNEQFF. The DNA for the CDR3 is TGTGCCAGCAGCCCGACAGGGGCAGCGTACAATGAGCAGTTCTTC.

This clone was found many times. One junction end does not reproduce the germline sequence, and a read error may be involved. The chain couples TRBV11-2 to TRBJ2-1; D is unresolved. The germline V gene encodes CDR1 SGHAT and CDR2 FQNNGV. This CDR3 is built from 14 residues. CDR3 nucleotides: TGTGCCAGCACCTTAGGGTCGGTGTTCAATGAGCAGTTCTTC. Its protein is CASTLGSVFNEQFF.

The rearrangement links TRBV14 to TRBJ1-1; TRBD1 matches at 7 bases. The CDR3 contains 15 residues. Germline V CDR1 and CDR2: SGHDN, FVKESK. J was trimmed by 6 bases and V by 4 bases; bases with no gene match: 11. CDR3 DNA sequence: TGTGCCAGCAGCCGGGTACCAGGGGGTAGGTCTGAAGCTTTCTTT. It is translated as CASSRVPGGRSEAFF.

The chain uses TRBV6-5 and TRBJ1-5, with 11 bases identical to TRBD1. The CDR3 is 14 residues long. The ends lost 9 bases at V and 11 bases at J; junction bases unmatched: 12. Per the germline V gene, CDR1 is MNHEY and CDR2 is SVGAGI. CDR3 protein: CASKTGTGGVSQHF. CDR3 nucleotide sequence: TGTGCCAGTAAGACCGGGACAGGGGGAGTGTCCCAGCATTTT.

The gene calls are TRBV9 and TRBJ2-1, with 13 bases matching TRBD2. CDR1 and CDR2 (germline): SGDLS, YYNGEE. Trimming at V came to 4 bases and at J to 0 bases, leaving 10 bases not matched to a gene. The CDR3 spans 19 residues. Here the CDR3 DNA reads TGTGCCAGCAGCATCCCGGGACTAGCGGGAAGGGGCTCCTACAATGAGCAGTTCTTC. This codes for CASSIPGLAGRGSYNEQFF.

Only one count was recorded for this clone. This sequence joins TRBV27 and TRBJ2-3, with TRBD1 as a possible D gene (6 bases). CDR3 size: 14 residues. V was clipped by 6 bases and J by 2 bases, with 12 bases between them. Germline loops: CDR1 MNHEY, CDR2 SMNVEV (reference sequence). The DNA of the CDR3 is TGTGCCAGCAGGCCAGGGGTTTTCACAGATACGCAGTATTTT. It encodes CASRPGVFTDTQYF.

The chain recombines TRBV9 with TRBJ2-1, with D possibly matching TRBD2 (6 bases). Germline assignment: CDR1 SGDLS and CDR2 YYNGEE. V lost 2 bases and J 5 bases, leaving 29 bases between the germline ends. The CDR3 is made up of 20 amino acids. The CDR3 DNA is TGTGCCAGCAGCGTCCGGGAGCCGAAGACTTGGACTGCGGGACACAATGAGCAGTTCTTC. Amino acids: CASSVREPKTWTAGHNEQFF.

The V call is TRBV28, the J call TRBJ1-1, with D possibly being TRBD1 (6 bases). The CDR3 length is 15 residues. CDR1 is MDHEN and CDR2 is SYDVKM in the germline V gene. Trimming removed 5 bases from V and 1 base from J, with 14 bases in between. Here the CDR3 DNA reads TGTGCCAGCAGTCTCCAGACAGGCGCGAACACTGAAGCTTTCTTT. This gives the protein CASSLQTGANTEAFF.

The chain carries TRBV12-5 and TRBJ2-2; TRBD2 is a possible D gene (5 bases). V lost 7 bases and J lost 4, with 16 bases in between. Germline assignment: CDR1 LGHNT and CDR2 FRNRAP. The CDR3 has 15 amino acids. The CDR3 sequence is CASDLPQRTTGELFF. The CDR3 region has the DNA TGTGCTAGTGACCTGCCTCAGCGGACCACCGGGGAGCTGTTTTTT.

This clone appeared once. V gene TRBV3-1 (or the pseudogene TRBV3-2) combines with J gene TRBJ2-4; 11 nucleotides align to TRBD1. Germline V CDR1 and CDR2: LGHDT, YNNKEL (reference sequence). The V and J ends lost 1 base and 0 bases, in that order; junction bases with no gene match: 2. The CDR3 covers 17 residues. The CDR3 nucleotides are TGTGCCAGCAGCCAAGGGGGACAGGGGGGAGCCAAAAACATTCAGTACTTC. It translates to CASSQGGQGGAKNIQYF.

The rearrangement uses TRBV5-4 and TRBJ1-6; tentative D call: TRBD1 (5 bases). Germline V gene data show CDR1 as SGHNT and CDR2 as YYREEE (reference sequence). Trimming left V 2 bases short and J 1 base short, with 10 bases between. The CDR3 contains 16 residues. The CDR3 spells CASSFNRRSYNSPLHF. The CDR3 nucleotides are TGTGCCAGCAGCTTTAACAGGAGATCCTATAATTCACCCCTCCACTTT.

The rearrangement uses TRBV7-2 and TRBJ2-1; maybe TRBD1 (5 bases). The CDR3 spans 15 residues. Germline V gene lookup returns CDR1 SGHTA and CDR2 FQGNSA. The germline V and J ends were trimmed by 1 base and 0 bases, with 7 bases remaining between them. CDR3 bases: TGTGCCAGCAGCTTAGTGGGGCGCTCCTACAATGAGCAGTTCTTC. This codes for CASSLVGRSYNEQFF.

The J gene is TRBJ2-5, the V gene TRBV28; 12 nucleotides match TRBD2. This CDR3 region has 15 residues. Trimming at V came to 8 bases and at J to 5 bases, leaving 9 bases not matched to a gene. Germline CDR1 MDHEN, CDR2 SYDVKM. The CDR3 DNA reads as TGTGCCAGCTCAACACTAGCGGGAGGTGGGGAGACCCAGTACTTC. Protein sequence: CASSTLAGGGETQYF.

CDR3 sequence: CASARDRHSGANVLTF. In DNA, the CDR3 is TGTGCCAGTGCCCGGGACAGACACTCTGGGGCCAACGTCCTGACTTTC. The rearrangement uses TRBV19 and TRBJ2-6; TRBD1 aligns across 7 bases. This CDR3 is 16 amino acids long. With V trimmed by 8 bases and J by 0 bases, 7 bases remained unmatched. The germline V gene encodes CDR1 LNHDA and CDR2 SQIVND (reference sequence).

V is TRBV24-1 and J is TRBJ2-3; 9 nucleotides agree with TRBD1. Trimming took 4 bases from V and 3 from J; bases not matched to a gene: 4. Per germline, CDR1 KGHDR and CDR2 SFDVKD. The CDR3 has 15 residues. CDR3 protein: CATSDPGQGTDTQYF. CDR3 DNA sequence: TGTGCCACCAGTGACCCGGGACAGGGTACAGATACGCAGTATTTT.

This rearrangement joins TRBV28 to TRBJ2-3; 9 bases map to TRBD1. The CDR3 extends over 14 amino acids. Unmatched junction bases numbered 4, after V lost 6 bases and J lost 3 bases. Germline assignment: CDR1 MDHEN and CDR2 SYDVKM. The CDR3 region is CASSGTGRTDTQYF. CDR3 DNA: TGTGCCAGCAGCGGGACAGGGAGGACAGATACGCAGTATTTT.

This chain links TRBV6-5 with TRBJ2-7, with D perhaps matching TRBD1 (5 bases). CDR3 length equals 14 residues. With 6 bases removed from V and 7 bases from J, the gap between germline ends came to 19 bases. In germline, CDR1 is MNHEY, CDR2 SVGAGI. DNA of the CDR3: TGTGCCAGCAGAGGGGCCAATTCAATCGGGGAGCAGTACTTC. It translates to CASRGANSIGEQYF.

This clone was detected only once. This chain links TRBV2 with TRBJ1-4, with 9 bases matching TRBD1. The CDR3 runs to 14 residues. V lost 6 bases to trimming and J lost 10 bases; unmatched junction nucleotides: 9. CDR1 and CDR2 from the germline V gene are SNHLY and FYNNEI. CDR3 residues: CASSQGQGLTKLFF. CDR3 coding DNA: TGTGCCAGCAGCCAGGGACAGGGACTGACAAAACTGTTTTTT.

V is TRBV2 and J is TRBJ1-2, with 7 bases that match TRBD1. V lost 6 bases and J lost 8; bases outside the gene matches: 9. The CDR3 contains 13 residues. CDR1 SNHLY and CDR2 FYNNEI come from the germline V gene. CDR3 nucleotide sequence: TGTGCCAGCAGACACAGGGGAGAAAACGGCTACACCTTC. This sequence encodes CASRHRGENGYTF.

The rearrangement joins TRBV10-1 to TRBJ2-2, with D hard to call. The V and J ends lost 7 bases and 0 bases respectively, with 3 bases between them. CDR3 length equals 12 residues. Germline values: CDR1 WNHNN, CDR2 SYGVQD (reference sequence). CDR3 protein: CASNSNTGELFF. In DNA form, the CDR3 reads TGCGCCAGCAACTCGAACACCGGGGAGCTGTTTTTT.